This is a list of T cell receptor beta chains from one sample in a study of cytomegalovirus exposure and HLA in healthy donors. The assay was immunoSEQ multiplex PCR, and TCRdb's table has in-frame clones only and misses some. The top ten clones hold approximately 1.4% of a sample with some 180,000 clones, over 70% of them seen once. Specimen: PBMCs. The receptors were gathered from a man aged 18 to 30 in good health and CMV-seronegative. Both conserved end residues are part of each CDR3. The D gene is left open where the match is weak. Clone sizes are given selectively: once, few, many, or a class where the clone is expanded.

J: TRBJ2-3
size: once
D: .
V: TRBV2
DNA: TGTGCCAGCAGCGACTACCGAGGCACAGATACGCAGTATTTT
CDR3: CASSDYRGTDTQYF

J: TRBJ1-6
size: .
D: TRBD1
V: TRBV7-2
DNA: TGTGCCAGCAGCCCAAGGTTCGGGACAGGGATTGGCAGTTCACCCCTCCACTTT
CDR3: CASSPRFGTGIGSSPLHF

J: TRBJ1-1
size: .
D: .
V: TRBV5-4
DNA: TGTGCCAGCAGCTTGTTTTTCGGTCTCTCGGGGAACACTGAAGCTTTCTTT
CDR3: CASSLFFGLSGNTEAFF

J: TRBJ2-1
size: .
D: TRBD2
V: TRBV6-6
DNA: TGTGCCAGCAGTTCCGCTAGCGGGGGGGCCTACAATGAGCAGTTCTTC
CDR3: CASSSASGGAYNEQFF

J: TRBJ2-7
size: .
D: .
V: TRBV7-9
DNA: TGTTCCAGCAGCTCAAATTCGGGACTCTGGTGGGACGAGCAGTACTTC
CDR3: CSSSSNSGLWWDEQYF

J: TRBJ1-1
size: .
D: TRBD1
V: TRBV2
DNA: TGTGCCAGCAGTGACCCCACAGGGGGTGTTGAAGCTTTCTTT
CDR3: CASSDPTGGVEAFF

J: TRBJ2-7
size: .
D: .
V: TRBV7-3
DNA: TGTGCCAGCAGCTTAAGGGCAGGGAACTACGAGCAGTACTTC
CDR3: CASSLRAGNYEQYF

J: TRBJ2-2
size: .
D: .
V: TRBV9
DNA: TGTGCCAGCAGGCGGGGCTCCTCGAACACCGGGGAGCTGTTTTTT
CDR3: CASRRGSSNTGELFF

J: TRBJ2-7
size: .
D: TRBD2
V: TRBV7-7
DNA: TGTGCTAGCAGCTTAGCTAGCGGGGGTACCTACGAGCAGTACTTC
CDR3: CASSLASGGTYEQYF

J: TRBJ1-5
size: once
D: .
V: TRBV4-1
DNA: TGCGCCAGCAGCCGCAACAGGGTGGATCAGCCCCAGCATTTT
CDR3: CASSRNRVDQPQHF

J: TRBJ2-7
size: few
D: .
V: TRBV30
DNA: TGTGCCTGGAGTGTAGCAGGGCCGGCCTACGAGCAGTACTTC
CDR3: CAWSVAGPAYEQYF

J: TRBJ2-3
size: once
D: TRBD2
V: TRBV2
DNA: TGTGCCAGCAGTGAACATAGCGGGGGGACAGATACGCAGTATTTT
CDR3: CASSEHSGGTDTQYF

J: TRBJ2-1
size: .
D: .
V: TRBV5-1
DNA: TGCGCCAGCAGCCTGGGTAGCACGGGGTCCAATGAGCAGTTCTTC
CDR3: CASSLGSTGSNEQFF

J: TRBJ2-7
size: .
D: .
V: TRBV10-3
DNA: TGTGTCAAGACTAGTCCCGCCTCTCCGGACGAGCAGTACTTC
CDR3: CVKTSPASPDEQYF

J: TRBJ2-7
size: .
D: .
V: TRBV30
DNA: TGTGCCTGGAGTCCGGGTTGCGAGCAGTACTTC
CDR3: CAWSPGCEQYF

J: TRBJ1-5
size: .
D: .
V: TRBV30
DNA: TGTGCCTGGAGTGGGGGACTGAACAATCAGCCCCAGCATTTT
CDR3: CAWSGGLNNQPQHF

J: TRBJ2-7
size: .
D: .
V: TRBV5-1
DNA: TGCGCCAGCAGGATTGGGGGGTCGGGGGAGCAGTACTTC
CDR3: CASRIGGSGEQYF

J: TRBJ1-2
size: few
D: TRBD1
V: TRBV5-6
DNA: TGTGCCAGCAGCTCCACGACAGGGGGTAACTATGGCTACACCTTC
CDR3: CASSSTTGGNYGYTF

J: TRBJ1-1
size: .
D: .
V: TRBV29-1
DNA: TGCAGCGTTGACAGGAACACTGAAGCTTTCTTT
CDR3: CSVDRNTEAFF

J: TRBJ1-4
size: .
D: TRBD1
V: TRBV7-9
DNA: TGTGCCAGCAGCTTAGGACAGGGTAGAGAAAAACTGTTTTTT
CDR3: CASSLGQGREKLFF

J: TRBJ2-7
size: .
D: .
V: TRBV6-5
DNA: TGTGCCAGCAGCATAACGACAGGAGGCTACGAGCAGTACTTC
CDR3: CASSITTGGYEQYF

J: TRBJ1-1
size: .
D: TRBD1
V: TRBV6-5
DNA: TGTGCCAGCAGTTACTACGGGACAGGGAACACTGAAGCTTTCTTT
CDR3: CASSYYGTGNTEAFF

J: TRBJ1-4
size: once
D: .
V: TRBV6-1
DNA: TGTGCCAGCAGGCTACCACAGCGGGGTGAAAAACTGTTTTTT
CDR3: CASRLPQRGEKLFF